This T cell receptor (beta chain) originates from a study of T-cell memory formation after mild COVID-19. Overall study results and limits: Clones that contracted from day 15 to 85 were balanced CD4/CD8, while later expanders leaned CD4+. The main location of contracting CD4+ clones was CM and EM, and that of contracting CD8+ clones was EMRA.

This CDR3 comprises 15 residues. V lost 6 bases to trimming and J lost 3 bases, with 13 bases between them. Germline CDR1 is KGHDR and CDR2 is SFDVKD. TCRdb processed the 5' RACE reads anew with MiXCR; each CDR3 protein has one entry. This table holds approximately 560,000 distinct CDR3 sequences, 15% to 20% found once. Comment on this clonotype: What it binds is unknown.

Material for sequencing was PBMCs or a T cell subset sorted from them (not recorded which). This TCR derives from an adult woman who had mild COVID-19 (a few samples of this study predate the infection). Cell type and time point are not known. This chain connects TRBV24-1 to TRBJ2-2; D is perhaps TRBD1 (6 bases). The CDR3 sequence: CATSQTGLDTGELFF. Written as DNA, the CDR3 is TGTGCCACCAGTCAAACAGGGTTGGACACCGGGGAGCTGTTTTTT.